This T cell receptor (beta chain) was captured by sequencing in a study of control samples from healthy donors and cancer patients (dated by TCRdb to 2020 to 2021). With respect to this clone: The specificity of this receptor is unknown. It has no much larger one-base neighbor in the sample; base qualities were not kept.

For CDR1 and CDR2, the germline V gene lists KGHSH and LQKENI. There are 14 amino acids in the CDR3, from cysteine to phenylalanine inclusive. Just CDR3 DNA is preserved here, 42 bases in frame from base 1. V and J lose 2 bases and 0 bases, and a span of 7 bases separates them. Libraries were prepared through the immunoSEQ multiplex PCR assay. This immuneACCESS table, as held by TCRdb, lists in-frame sequences with V and J called but not all clones. Of the missing ones, under half trace to an unresolved V gene in checked studies; the others have no known cause. The sample table shows under 85,000 clones, and roughly 87% are seen once. The ten largest clonotypes hold around 5.5% of the sample.

This chain joins TRBV18 to TRBJ1-1; the D gene assignment is ambiguous. The source is a man aged 60-69 years with colorectal cancer. The specimen was PBMCs. Here is the DNA: TGTGCCAGCTCACCAGAACAGATGAACACTGAAGCTTTCTTT. This codes for CASSPEQMNTEAFF.